This paragraph covers one T cell receptor beta chain sequence. Antigen unknown. This entry comes from a study of shared clonotypes between healthy human individuals. Points from the study as a whole: Sharing across four donors was highest in naive CD4 (around 5%) and lowest in memory CD8 (roughly 0.4%).

V dropped 6 bases and J dropped 0; count of bases not matched to a gene: 12. This CDR3 region has 19 residues. From germline, CDR1 is MNHEY and CDR2 SMNVEV (reference sequence). Generated by immunoSEQ multiplex PCR, the TCRdb table keeps only in-frame clones and is missing some. Found here are a few million clones, 80% to 95% of them singletons; the top ten hold 0.39%. The chain is built from TRBV27 and TRBJ2-1; 12 bases map to TRBD1. This clonotype originated in a man aged 18 to 29 in good health. Some clones in this sample may be carry-over from other donors' samples. Sample: naive CD4+ T cells from PBMCs. The subset is: CD45RA+ positively selected. Here the CDR3 reads CASRERGQGALSSYNEQFF. The CDR3 nucleotides read TGTGCCAGCAGAGAGAGGGGACAGGGGGCTCTTAGCTCCTACAATGAGCAGTTCTTC.